This entry lists 10 T cell receptor beta chains sequenced from one sample in a study of early T cells in non-severe SARS-CoV-2 infection. TCRdb re-called the 5' RACE reads through MiXCR, storing one row per CDR3 protein. This sample yields about 94,000 distinct CDR3 sequences, of which under 15% are seen a single time; around 2.4% belongs to the top ten. The sequencing sample was made of whole blood. These receptors were collected from an adult who was a healthcare worker with PCR-confirmed SARS-CoV-2 infection or an uninfected control (not recorded which).

Many counts were recorded for this clonotype. The V gene is TRBV10-2, the J gene TRBJ2-4; D gene uncertain. Germline values: CDR1 WSHSY, CDR2 SAAADI. CDR3 length: 11 amino acids. V was shortened by 8 bases and J by 2 bases, with 4 bases between the two germline ends. The CDR3 loop reads CASSPKNIQYF. For the CDR3, the DNA is TGCGCCAGCTCGCCCAAAAACATTCAGTACTTC.

This clonotype came up a few times. CDR3 bases: TGCAGCGTTGAAGGCTCTAGCAGGGAGACCCAGTACTTC. Protein product: CSVEGSSRETQYF. V and J are TRBV29-1 and TRBJ2-5; D perhaps matches TRBD2 (5 bases). CDR1 and CDR2 from the germline V gene are SQVTM and ANQGSEA. The CDR3 runs to 13 residues. The V end was cut by 1 base, the J end by 5 bases, with 11 bases between.

V gene TRBV27 combines with J gene TRBJ1-1; D is possibly TRBD1 (5 bases). Trimming took 3 bases from V and 0 from J, leaving 11 bases between them. Germline V CDR1 and CDR2: MNHEY, SMNVEV (reference sequence). The CDR3 spans 15 residues. DNA for the CDR3: TGTGCCAGCAGTTTCACTACAGGAATGAACACTGAAGCTTTCTTT. Protein: CASSFTTGMNTEAFF.

This clonotype was counted ten times or more. V gene TRBV6-8 combines with J gene TRBJ2-4; tentative D call: TRBD1 (5 bases). The CDR3 sequence is 18 residues long. Germline lookup yields CDR1 MNHGY and CDR2 SAAAGT. Between the trimmed V and J ends, which lost 4 bases and 2 bases, there was a span of 21 bases. This CDR3 reads CASSLGPPRVGPKNIQYF. DNA of the CDR3: TGTGCCAGCAGTTTGGGCCCGCCCAGGGTAGGACCCAAAAACATTCAGTACTTC.

The V and J genes are TRBV6-2 or TRBV6-3 and TRBJ2-7; 7 positions agree with TRBD1. This CDR3 is 14 amino acids long. V lost 10 bases and J lost 2; bases outside the gene matches: 11. Germline V CDR1 and CDR2: MNHEY, SVGEGT. The CDR3 DNA reads TGTGCCACCCAGACAGGGTCGATAACCTACGAGCAGTACTTC. Its protein is CATQTGSITYEQYF.

This clonotype was counted at least ten times. The chain is built from TRBV4-1 and TRBJ1-2; a weak D match, TRBD1 (6 bases). Germline CDR1 is MGHRA and CDR2 is YSYEKL. V was trimmed by 3 bases and J by 1 base, leaving 15 bases between them. There are 16 residues in the CDR3. The CDR3 DNA reads TGCGCCAGCAGCCAGAAACAGGGAACCCTTAACTATGGCTACACCTTC. This codes for CASSQKQGTLNYGYTF.

This clonotype was observed at least ten times. The chain carries TRBV12-3 or TRBV12-4 and TRBJ2-5; TRBD2 aligns across 11 bases. With 3 bases clipped from V and 2 bases from J, the junction kept 2 bases outside the gene matches. The CDR3 is made up of 15 amino acids. The CDR3 here is CASSFWTSGQETQYF. As DNA, the CDR3 is TGTGCCAGCAGTTTTTGGACTAGCGGGCAAGAGACCCAGTACTTC.

A note on this clonotype: A much larger clonotype is one base distant, so this may be a read error. The genes are TRBV4-2 and TRBJ2-4; D call uncertain. From germline, CDR1 is LGHNA and CDR2 YNFKEQ. Trimming removed 0 bases from V and 0 bases from J, with 9 bases in between. This CDR3 region has 16 residues. The CDR3 nucleotides read TGTGCCAGCAGCCAAGATCTGATTGGAGCCAAAAACATTCAGTACTTC. Protein product: CASSQDLIGAKNIQYF.

The rearrangement uses TRBV7-9 and TRBJ1-4, with D perhaps TRBD1 (6 bases). Germline V gene data show CDR1 as SEHNR and CDR2 as FQNEAQ (reference sequence). Trimming pared 1 base from V and 0 bases from J, leaving 15 bases between. The CDR3 sequence is 18 residues long. The CDR3 coding sequence is TGTGCCAGCAGCTTAGTCATGAGAGGGGGAACAACTAATGAAAAACTGTTTTTT. Translation gives CASSLVMRGGTTNEKLFF. Full variable domain (remainder filled in from reference TRBV7-9 and TRBJ1-4): DTGVSQNPRHKITKRGQNVTFRCDPISEHNRLYWYRQTLGQGPEFLTYFQNEAQLEKSRLLSDRFSAERPKGSFSTLEIQRTEQGDSAMYLCASSLVMRGGTTNEKLFFGSGTQLSVL.

This clonotype was counted between two and nine times. The chain has TRBV20-1 and TRBJ1-5; D ambiguous. Germline V CDR1 and CDR2: DFQATT, SNEGSKA (reference sequence). This CDR3 has 16 residues. The V end was cut by 0 bases, the J end by 4 bases, with 16 bases between. The CDR3 region has the DNA TGCAGTGCTAGAGATGCCGACAACCCGGGGAATCAGCCCCAGCATTTT. It encodes CSARDADNPGNQPQHF.